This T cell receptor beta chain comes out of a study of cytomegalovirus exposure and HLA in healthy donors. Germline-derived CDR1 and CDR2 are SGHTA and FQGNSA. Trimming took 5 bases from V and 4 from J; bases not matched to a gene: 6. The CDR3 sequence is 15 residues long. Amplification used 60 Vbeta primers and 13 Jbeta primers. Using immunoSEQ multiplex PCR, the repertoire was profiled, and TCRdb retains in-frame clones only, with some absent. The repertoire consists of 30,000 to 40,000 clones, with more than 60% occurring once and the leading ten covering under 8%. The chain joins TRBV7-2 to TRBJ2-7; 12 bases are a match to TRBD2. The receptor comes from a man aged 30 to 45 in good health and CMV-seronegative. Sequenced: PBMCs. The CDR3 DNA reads TGTGCCAGCAGCCGCACCACTAGCGGGAGGTACGAGCAGTACTTC. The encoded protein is CASSRTTSGRYEQYF. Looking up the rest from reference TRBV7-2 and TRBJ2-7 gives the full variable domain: GAGVSQSPSNKVTEKGKDVELRCDPISGHTALYWYRQSLGQGLEFLIYFQGNSAPDKSGLPSDRFSAERTGGSVSTLTIQRTQQEDSAVYLCASSRTTSGRYEQYFGPGTRLTVT.